The 13 T cell receptor beta chains reported below all come from one sample, sequenced in a study of T cells in Graves' hyperthyroidism and ophthalmopathy. Researchers amplified the TCR beta CDR3 regions from RNA transcripts. The TCR CDR3 first-round RT-PCR relied on the HTBI primer set. Each CDR3 protein gets one entry after TCRdb re-called the multiplex PCR reads with MiXCR. The table shows about 590,000 distinct CDR3 sequences, with 12% to 15% occurring only once. The material sequenced was blood. These receptors all stem from a woman younger than 30 with Graves' ophthalmopathy.

This chain links TRBV3-1 with TRBJ2-7, with 7 bases that match TRBD1. Unmatched junction bases numbered 10, after V lost 10 bases and J lost 4 bases. The CDR3 runs 13 residues. The germline CDR1 and CDR2 sequences are LGHDT and YNNKEL (reference sequence). The CDR3 spells CATEGGASYEQYF. The CDR3 nucleotides are TGTGCCACCGAAGGGGGCGCTTCATACGAGCAGTACTTC.

On this clonotype itself: Given a much more abundant clone one base away, this may be a read error. The chain joins TRBV12-3 or TRBV12-4 to TRBJ1-1; D ambiguous. The CDR3 length is 16 residues. The chain's CDR3 is CASSYGRLGMPTEDFF. The CDR3 bases are TGTGCCAGCAGTTACGGCCGTCTTGGGATGCCCACTGAAGATTTCTTT.

The table lists this clonotype with many counts. This chain uses TRBV18 with TRBJ2-7; 7 nucleotides agree with TRBD1. CDR3 size: 13 residues. Looked up from germline, CDR1 is KGHSH and CDR2 is LQKENI. V dropped 5 bases and J dropped 7; count of bases not matched to a gene: 8. The CDR3: CASSEDRLGEQYF. For the CDR3, the DNA is TGTGCCAGCTCAGAGGACAGGCTGGGGGAGCAGTACTTC.

This chain joins TRBV20-1 and TRBJ2-3, with 16 bases that match TRBD2. CDR1 and CDR2 (germline): DFQATT, SNEGSKA (reference sequence). Trimming cost V 5 bases and J 1 base; bases outside gene matches: 6. CDR3 length: 17 amino acids. The DNA of the CDR3 is TGCAGTGCTGAGGGACTAGCGGGAGGGCCCCGCACAGATACGCAGTATTTT. Translated: CSAEGLAGGPRTDTQYF.

This clonotype has just a few counts. Given a much more abundant clone one base away, this may be a read error. The CDR3 protein is CASSYGMSSYNEQYF. CDR3 coding DNA: TGTGCCAGCAGTTATGGGATGAGCTCCTACAATGAGCAGTACTTC. This chain joins TRBV27 and TRBJ2-1, with unresolved D. The J call may be wrong; the DNA end is better matched by TRBJ2-7. Germline V gene data show CDR1 as MNHEY and CDR2 as SMNVEV (reference sequence). The CDR3 runs 15 residues.

This clonotype was counted once. J is TRBJ2-3 and V is TRBV7-2, with 10 bases identical to TRBD2. With 2 bases clipped from V and 5 bases from J, the junction kept 4 bases outside the gene matches. The length of the CDR3 is 15 residues. Germline V lookup: CDR1 SGHTA, CDR2 FQGNSA. CDR3 nucleotides: TGTGCCAGCAGCTTAATGGCTAGCGGGAGAGATACGCAGTATTTT. Residues: CASSLMASGRDTQYF.

The V gene is TRBV4-1, the J gene TRBJ2-6; maybe TRBD2 (7 bases). The V gene's germline CDR1 is MGHRA and CDR2 YSYEKL. The ends were cut back, 0 bases at V and 0 bases at J, with 18 bases in the middle. This CDR3 is built from 20 residues. CDR3 amino acids: CASSQDQRGGGISGANVLTF. The CDR3 bases are TGCGCCAGCAGCCAAGATCAGCGGGGAGGGGGGATCTCTGGGGCCAACGTCCTGACTTTC.

This clonotype was recorded at least ten times. The rearrangement uses TRBV2 and TRBJ2-7, with unresolved D. V lost 4 bases to trimming and J lost 3 bases, with 10 bases between them. Germline V gene lookup returns CDR1 SNHLY and CDR2 FYNNEI. The CDR3 length is 13 residues. DNA for the CDR3: TGTGCCAGCAGTGTTTCAGTGGTCTACGAGCAGTACTTC. Amino acids: CASSVSVVYEQYF. Complete variable domain (other parts from reference TRBV2 and TRBJ2-7): EPEVTQTPSHQVTQMGQEVILRCVPISNHLYFYWYRQILGQKVEFLVSFYNNEISEKSEIFDDQFSVERPDGSNFTLKIRSTKLEDSAMYFCASSVSVVYEQYFGPGTRLTVT.

V gene TRBV19 combines with J gene TRBJ2-7; no firm D call. Germline CDR1 reads LNHDA; CDR2 reads SQIVND (reference sequence). This CDR3 has 14 amino acids. V was pared by 7 bases and J by 1 base, with 14 bases between. Written as DNA, the CDR3 is TGTGCCAGTACTTCCTCGACGGGTTCCTACGAGCAGTACTTC. Its translation: CASTSSTGSYEQYF.

For this clonotype: One base away lies a much larger clone, so this may be a sequencing read error. The chain links TRBV11-2 to TRBJ2-3, with 10 bases aligning to TRBD2. This CDR3 is 14 amino acids long. Unmatched junction bases numbered 2, after V lost 5 bases and J lost 3 bases. Looked up from germline, CDR1 is SGHAT and CDR2 is FQNNGV. The CDR3 region has the DNA TGTGCCAGCAGCAAGGGACTAGCGACAGATACGCAGTATTTT. It specifies CASSKGLATDTQYF.

The chain has TRBV28 and TRBJ1-2; D is possibly TRBD1 (5 bases). The V and J ends lost 6 bases and 5 bases respectively, with 22 bases between them. Germline-derived CDR1 and CDR2 are MDHEN and SYDVKM. CDR3 length: 16 amino acids. CDR3 residues: CASSFRGTPGRYGYTF. CDR3 DNA sequence: TGTGCCAGCAGCTTTCGGGGGACGCCTGGGCGGTATGGCTACACCTTC.

This clonotype occurred many times. The J gene is TRBJ2-7, the V gene TRBV18; D perhaps matches TRBD2 (6 bases). CDR1 and CDR2 (germline): KGHSH, LQKENI. The CDR3 is 13 residues long. The V and J ends lost 3 bases and 5 bases respectively, with 11 bases between them. CDR3: CASSPRESDEQYF. In DNA, the CDR3 is TGTGCCAGCTCACCTCGGGAGTCGGACGAGCAGTACTTC.

This clonotype has a count of ten or more. The rearrangement links TRBV10-3 to TRBJ2-7; the match to TRBD2 covers 9 bases. Trimming at V came to 4 bases and at J to 7 bases, leaving 11 bases not matched to a gene. Germline values: CDR1 ENHRY, CDR2 SYGVKD. The CDR3 is made up of 15 amino acids. The CDR3 region is CAISGLREGTGEQYF. The CDR3 nucleotides read TGTGCCATCAGTGGTTTGCGGGAGGGAACGGGTGAGCAGTACTTC.